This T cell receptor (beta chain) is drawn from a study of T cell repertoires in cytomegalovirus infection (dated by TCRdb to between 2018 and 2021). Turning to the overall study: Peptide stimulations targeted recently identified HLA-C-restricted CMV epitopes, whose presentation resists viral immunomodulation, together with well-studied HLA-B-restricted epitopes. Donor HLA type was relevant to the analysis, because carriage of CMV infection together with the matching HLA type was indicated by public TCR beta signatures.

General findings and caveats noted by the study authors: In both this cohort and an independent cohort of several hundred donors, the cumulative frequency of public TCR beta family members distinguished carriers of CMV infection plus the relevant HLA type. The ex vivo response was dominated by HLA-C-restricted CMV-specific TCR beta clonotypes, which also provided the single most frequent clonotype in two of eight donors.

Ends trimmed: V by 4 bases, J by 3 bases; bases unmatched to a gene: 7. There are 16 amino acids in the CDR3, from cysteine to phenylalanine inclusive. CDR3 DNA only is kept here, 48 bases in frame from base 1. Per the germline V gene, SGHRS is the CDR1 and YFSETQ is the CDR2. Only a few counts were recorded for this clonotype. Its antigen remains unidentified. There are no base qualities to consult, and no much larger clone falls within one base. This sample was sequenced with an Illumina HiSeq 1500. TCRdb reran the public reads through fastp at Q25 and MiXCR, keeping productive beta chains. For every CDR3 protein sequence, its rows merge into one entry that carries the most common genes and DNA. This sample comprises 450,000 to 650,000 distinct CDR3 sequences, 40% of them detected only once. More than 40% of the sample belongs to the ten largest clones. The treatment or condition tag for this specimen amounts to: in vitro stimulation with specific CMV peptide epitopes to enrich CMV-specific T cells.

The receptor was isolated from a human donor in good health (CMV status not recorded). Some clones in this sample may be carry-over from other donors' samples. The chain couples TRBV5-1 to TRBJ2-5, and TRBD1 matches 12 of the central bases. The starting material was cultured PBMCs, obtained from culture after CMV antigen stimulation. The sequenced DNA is TGCGCCAGCAGCCCGGGGGACAGGGGGCGCGAAGAGACCCAGTACTTC. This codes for CASSPGDRGREETQYF. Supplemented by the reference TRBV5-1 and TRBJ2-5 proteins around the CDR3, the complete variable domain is KAGVTQTPRYLIKTRGQQVTLSCSPISGHRSVSWYQQTPGQGLQFLFEYFSETQRNKGNFPGRFSGRQFSNSRSEMNVSTLELGDSALYLCASSPGDRGREETQYFGPGTRLLVL.